The 32 T cell receptor beta chains listed next were all sequenced from one sample in a study of cytomegalovirus exposure and HLA in healthy donors. PCR involved 60 Vbeta and 13 Jbeta primers. TCRdb keeps only in-frame clones here, not all; method: immunoSEQ multiplex PCR. The sample has about 97,000 clones; approximately 64% are singletons. The sample taken for sequencing was PBMCs. These receptors all stem from a human donor in good health.

CDR3 sequence: CATSLTGGQETQYF. CDR3 nucleotide sequence: TGTGCCACCAGTCTGACGGGAGGGCAAGAGACCCAGTACTTC. V gene TRBV15 combines with J gene TRBJ2-5; 8 bases map to TRBD2. Germline loops: CDR1 LNHNV, CDR2 YYDKDF (reference sequence). V trimming: 6 bases; J trimming: 2 bases; junction bases outside the gene matches: 5. CDR3 length: 14 amino acids.

The chain carries TRBV2 and TRBJ1-2, with D unresolved. The ends were cut back, 8 bases at V and 5 bases at J, with 6 bases in the middle. CDR1 is SNHLY, CDR2 FYNNEI, per germline. The CDR3 runs to 10 residues. For the CDR3, the DNA is TGTGCCAGCGACACGTATGGCTACACCTTC. Amino acids: CASDTYGYTF.

The rearrangement links TRBV29-1 to TRBJ2-7; 10 bases agree with TRBD1. J gave up 4 bases and V 0 bases, and 9 bases lay outside the gene matches. The germline gives CDR1 SQVTM, CDR2 ANQGSEA. The CDR3 runs to 16 residues. CDR3 sequence: CSVEDPKTGGFYEQYF. CDR3 in DNA: TGCAGCGTTGAAGATCCGAAGACAGGGGGCTTTTACGAGCAGTACTTC.

Only a few counts were recorded for this clone. The chain combines TRBV15 with TRBJ1-4; D uncertain. The CDR3 sequence is 19 residues long. Trimming took 0 bases from V and 4 from J, leaving 21 bases between them. CDR1 and CDR2 from the germline V gene are LNHNV and YYDKDF (reference sequence). The DNA for the CDR3 is TGTGCCACCAGCAGAGATAGTGTCAGGAAACCAGTCCTTAATGAAAAACTGTTTTTT. It is translated as CATSRDSVRKPVLNEKLFF.

The chain has TRBV7-8 and TRBJ2-7, with a weak D call TRBD2 (5 bases). This CDR3 comprises 14 residues. In germline, CDR1 is SGHVS, CDR2 FQNEAQ. The V end was cut by 1 base, the J end by 3 bases, with 10 bases between. CDR3 in amino acids: CASSLDLGSYEQYF. CDR3 in DNA: TGTGCCAGCAGCTTAGATTTAGGGAGCTACGAGCAGTACTTC.

This clone has more than one count but fewer than ten. The J gene is TRBJ1-2, the V gene TRBV18; D unresolved. V lost 5 bases and J 2 bases, leaving 12 bases between the germline ends. CDR1 and CDR2 (germline): KGHSH, LQKENI. This CDR3 spans 14 amino acids. CDR3 sequence (DNA): TGTGCCAGCTCAGCGTCGGCCAGGAACTATGGCTACACCTTC. Protein: CASSASARNYGYTF.

The V and J genes are TRBV5-6 and TRBJ2-1; 7 bases line up with TRBD1. CDR3 length: 12 residues. Unmatched junction bases numbered 2, after V lost 2 bases and J lost 9 bases. CDR1 and CDR2 (germline): SGHDT, YYEEEE. The CDR3: CASSLQGFEQFF. In DNA, the CDR3 is TGTGCCAGCAGCTTACAGGGGTTTGAGCAGTTCTTC.

The V gene is TRBV10-3, the J gene TRBJ2-3; a weak D match, TRBD2 (7 bases). CDR3 length equals 17 residues. Per germline, CDR1 ENHRY and CDR2 SYGVKD. V was pared by 9 bases and J by 2 bases, with 24 bases between. CDR3 amino acids: CAIGDPSRGAYTDTQYF. CDR3 bases: TGTGCCATTGGGGACCCGAGTCGGGGGGCATACACAGATACGCAGTATTTT.

The chain is built from TRBV25-1 and TRBJ1-2; 7 nucleotides align to TRBD1. The V segment lost 4 bases and the J segment 8 bases; nucleotides outside the gene matches: 4. The CDR3 consists of 12 residues. Per the germline V gene, CDR1 is MGHDK and CDR2 is SYGVNS. The DNA of the CDR3 is TGTGCCAGCAGTGCGACAGGGAGCGGCTACACCTTC. The encoded protein is CASSATGSGYTF.

The rearrangement links TRBV29-1 to TRBJ1-3; the D gene is possibly TRBD1 (6 bases). Germline CDR1 SQVTM, CDR2 ANQGSEA. Trimming pared 1 base from V and 4 bases from J, leaving 11 bases between. The CDR3 totals 14 residues. The CDR3 DNA is TGCAGCGTTGAAGTAGGGGGTACCGGAAACACCATATATTTT. Its translation is CSVEVGGTGNTIYF.

This clone has a single count. This chain links TRBV4-2 with TRBJ2-1; TRBD2 matches at 10 bases. V lost 1 base, J lost 6 bases, and 6 bases stayed unmatched. Germline V CDR1 and CDR2: LGHNA, YNFKEQ. The CDR3 totals 16 residues. This CDR3 reads CASSQVRLAGVNEQFF. The CDR3 DNA reads TGTGCCAGCAGCCAAGTTCGGCTAGCGGGAGTCAATGAGCAGTTCTTC.

Only one count was recorded for this clone. The chain is built from TRBV5-4 and TRBJ1-2; the D is unclear. This CDR3 spans 13 amino acids. V was shortened by 2 bases and J by 4 bases, with 9 bases between the two germline ends. CDR1 is SGHNT, CDR2 YYREEE, per germline (reference sequence). The CDR3 sequence: CASSFEAAYGYTF. Here the CDR3 DNA reads TGTGCCAGCAGCTTCGAGGCAGCCTATGGCTACACCTTC.

The chain carries TRBV30 and TRBJ1-2; D is possibly TRBD1 (6 bases). V was trimmed by 4 bases and J by 6 bases, leaving 18 bases between them. CDR1 is GTSNPN and CDR2 is SVGIG in the germline V gene (reference sequence). The CDR3 length is 14 residues. CDR3 in amino acids: CAWTERGRRHGYTF. CDR3 in DNA: TGTGCCTGGACTGAGCGGGGGCGACGTCATGGCTACACCTTC.

This clone came up a few times. The junction and the germline gene differ at one end; a read error may be behind it. The CDR3 loop is CASGLRGGGEEKLFF. Here the CDR3 DNA reads TGCGCCAGCGGCTTAAGGGGCGGCGGGGAAGAAAAACTGTTTTTT. This chain joins TRBV5-1 and TRBJ1-4, with D perhaps matching TRBD1 (5 bases). This CDR3 contains 15 residues. The V gene's germline CDR1 is SGHRS and CDR2 YFSETQ.

As regards this clone: At the DNA level, this CDR3 is encoded by other sequences in the same sample as well. The chain recombines TRBV7-9 with TRBJ2-2, with D uncertain. Germline assignment: CDR1 SEHNR and CDR2 FQNEAQ (reference sequence). CDR3 length equals 14 residues. V was cut by 1 base and J by 1 base, with 4 bases left in between. The CDR3 sequence: CASSLVLNTGELFF. The CDR3, as DNA: TGTGCCAGCAGCTTAGTACTGAACACCGGGGAGCTGTTTTTT. The variable domain in full, with the rest retrieved from reference TRBV7-9 and TRBJ2-2, is DTGVSQNPRHKITKRGQNVTFRCDPISEHNRLYWYRQTLGQGPEFLTYFQNEAQLEKSRLLSDRFSAERPKGSFSTLEIQRTEQGDSAMYLCASSLVLNTGELFFGEGSRLTVL.

The chain uses TRBV5-1 and TRBJ2-6, with D perhaps matching TRBD1 (6 bases). The CDR3 runs 19 residues. Trimming left V 1 base short and J 1 base short, with 18 bases between. The germline gives CDR1 SGHRS, CDR2 YFSETQ. As DNA, the CDR3 is TGCGCCAGCAGCTTGTGGGGATTACAGGGTGAGTCTGGGGCCAACGTCCTGACTTTC. It yields the protein CASSLWGLQGESGANVLTF.

The rearrangement links TRBV5-1 to TRBJ2-5, with D hard to call. The assigned J gene may be wrong: the sequence end matches TRBJ2-7 better. Per germline, CDR1 SGHRS and CDR2 YFSETQ. This CDR3 is built from 13 residues. The CDR3 loop is CASSSQPSYEQYF. The CDR3, as DNA: TGCGCCAGCAGCTCCCAACCTTCCTACGAGCAGTACTTC.

This clone was observed a handful of times. This chain joins TRBV4-1 and TRBJ2-7, with TRBD2 as a possible D gene (6 bases). There are 15 residues in the CDR3. The V gene's germline CDR1 is MGHRA and CDR2 YSYEKL. Trimming cost V 4 bases and J 2 bases, with 15 bases left between them. In DNA form, the CDR3 reads TGCGCCAGCAGCCCCTCCGGGGACTTTACCTACGAGCAGTACTTC. Translation gives CASSPSGDFTYEQYF.

This clone turned up a few times. This rearrangement joins TRBV5-1 to TRBJ2-4; 13 nucleotides match TRBD2. V shed 5 bases, J shed 0 bases, and the junction held 17 bases outside the gene matches. The CDR3 is 21 residues long. Germline V lookup: CDR1 SGHRS, CDR2 YFSETQ. CDR3 sequence: CASSLGLAGSVGGIAKNIQYF. The CDR3, as DNA: TGCGCCAGCAGTCTGGGACTAGCGGGAAGCGTAGGAGGAATAGCCAAAAACATTCAGTACTTC. Combining the CDR3 with reference TRBV5-1 and TRBJ2-4 gives the whole variable domain KAGVTQTPRYLIKTRGQQVTLSCSPISGHRSVSWYQQTPGQGLQFLFEYFSETQRNKGNFPGRFSGRQFSNSRSEMNVSTLELGDSALYLCASSLGLAGSVGGIAKNIQYFGAGTRLSVL.

This clone showed up just a few times. The chain has TRBV2 and TRBJ2-3, with TRBD1 as a possible D gene (6 bases). V was cut by 1 base and J by 4 bases, with 12 bases left in between. The CDR3 has 15 residues. CDR1 SNHLY and CDR2 FYNNEI come from the germline V gene. CDR3 in amino acids: CASSEDSPGADTQYF. DNA of the CDR3: TGTGCCAGCAGTGAAGATTCCCCAGGGGCAGATACGCAGTATTTT.

The V call is TRBV29-1, the J call TRBJ2-7, with 7 bases identical to TRBD1. CDR3 length equals 13 residues. Trimming at V came to 5 bases and at J to 1 base, leaving 5 bases not matched to a gene. The germline V gene has CDR1 SQVTM and CDR2 ANQGSEA. DNA of the CDR3: TGCAGCGTTCGACAGGGTGTTTCCTACGAGCAGTACTTC. Translating it yields CSVRQGVSYEQYF.

This clone was seen a few times. The chain is built from TRBV6-5 and TRBJ2-7, with 9 bases fitting TRBD2. The CDR3 extends over 14 amino acids. V was clipped by 4 bases and J by 4 bases; unmatched bases: 5. The germline CDR1 and CDR2 sequences are MNHEY and SVGAGI. The CDR3 protein is CASSLAGETYEQYF. The CDR3 nucleotides are TGTGCCAGCAGTTTAGCGGGAGAGACATACGAGCAGTACTTC.

J is TRBJ2-3 and V is TRBV7-9; TRBD2 matches at 10 bases. The CDR3 sequence is 17 residues long. Germline-derived CDR1 and CDR2 are SEHNR and FQNEAQ (reference sequence). J gave up 0 bases and V 4 bases, and 7 bases lay outside the gene matches. CDR3 in DNA: TGTGCCAGCAGCTCGGGACTAGCGAACCCTAGCACAGATACGCAGTATTTT. Amino acids: CASSSGLANPSTDTQYF. The variable domain in full, completed from reference TRBV7-9 and TRBJ2-3, reads DTGVSQNPRHKITKRGQNVTFRCDPISEHNRLYWYRQTLGQGPEFLTYFQNEAQLEKSRLLSDRFSAERPKGSFSTLEIQRTEQGDSAMYLCASSSGLANPSTDTQYFGPGTRLTVL.

V usage is TRBV28 and J usage is TRBJ2-2; TRBD2 matches 11 bases. J lost 4 bases, V lost 3 bases, and 10 bases had no gene match. CDR1 and CDR2 from the germline V gene are MDHEN and SYDVKM. The CDR3 length is 18 residues. The CDR3 here is CASSLGTSGSFSTGELFF. The CDR3 DNA reads TGTGCCAGCAGTTTGGGTACTAGCGGGAGTTTTTCCACCGGGGAGCTGTTTTTT.

This clone occurred once. The rearrangement joins TRBV25-1 to TRBJ2-2; 8 bases are a match to TRBD1. The germline CDR1 and CDR2 sequences are MGHDK and SYGVNS. The CDR3 has 13 residues. With V trimmed by 6 bases and J by 5 bases, 2 bases remained unmatched. CDR3 DNA: TGTGCCAGCAGACGACAGGGGACCGGGGAGCTGTTTTTT. Protein sequence: CASRRQGTGELFF.

This rearrangement joins TRBV6-6 to TRBJ2-2; 10 nucleotides align to TRBD2. Germline lookup yields CDR1 MNHNY and CDR2 SVGAGI (reference sequence). CDR3 size: 16 residues. V lost 2 bases, J lost 3 bases, and 3 bases stayed unmatched. CDR3: CASSYQGLAHTGELFF. Here the CDR3 DNA reads TGTGCCAGCAGTTACCAGGGACTAGCGCACACCGGGGAGCTGTTTTTT.

V is TRBV5-1 and J is TRBJ2-3; possibly TRBD2 for D (5 bases). V gave up 4 bases and J gave up 0 bases, with 15 bases separating them. Germline V gives CDR1 SGHRS, CDR2 YFSETQ. The CDR3 spans 16 residues. CDR3 region: CASSGERTLSTDTQYF. DNA for the CDR3: TGCGCCAGCAGCGGGGAGCGGACCCTTAGCACAGATACGCAGTATTTT.

The chain combines TRBV5-4 with TRBJ2-2; TRBD1 matches 10 bases. Unmatched junction bases numbered 9, after V lost 4 bases and J lost 6 bases. This CDR3 contains 16 residues. The germline V gene has CDR1 SGHNT and CDR2 YYREEE (reference sequence). The CDR3: CASSPWGQGNSGELFF. CDR3 bases: TGTGCCAGCAGCCCGTGGGGACAGGGGAATTCCGGGGAGCTGTTTTTT.

This chain links TRBV28 with TRBJ2-1; TRBD1 aligns across 7 bases. Germline-derived CDR1 and CDR2 are MDHEN and SYDVKM. This CDR3 spans 15 amino acids. V lost 6 bases, J lost 2 bases, and 7 bases stayed unmatched. The CDR3 is CASSPTGQTYNEQFF. Written as DNA, the CDR3 is TGTGCCAGCAGCCCGACGGGACAGACCTACAATGAGCAGTTCTTC.

This clone was detected once. This chain uses TRBV10-2 with TRBJ2-7, with 12 bases matching TRBD2. With 7 bases clipped from V and 3 bases from J, the junction kept 4 bases outside the gene matches. Germline V gene lookup returns CDR1 WSHSY and CDR2 SAAADI. This CDR3 contains 14 residues. This CDR3 is CASTELAGGYEQYF. The CDR3 DNA follows: TGCGCCAGCACCGAACTAGCGGGAGGCTACGAGCAGTACTTC.

The V call is TRBV28, the J call TRBJ1-5, with 7 bases fitting TRBD1. The germline CDR1 and CDR2 sequences are MDHEN and SYDVKM. The CDR3 totals 16 residues. Trimming removed 2 bases from V and 4 bases from J; junction bases left unmatched: 8. The CDR3 DNA sequence: TGTGCCAGCAGTTTAATCAACAACAGGGGAAATCAGCCCCAGCATTTT. This translates into CASSLINNRGNQPQHF.

The chain employs TRBV4-2 and TRBJ1-3; D unresolved. This CDR3 spans 18 amino acids. V was clipped by 1 base and J by 0 bases, with 16 bases between them. CDR1 LGHNA and CDR2 YNFKEQ come from the germline V gene. In DNA, the CDR3 is TGTGCCAGCAGCCAAGGTTCCTTATCAGGTGCCTCTGGAAACACCATATATTTT. Amino acids: CASSQGSLSGASGNTIYF.